Listed below are T cell receptor beta chains from one sample, sequenced in a study of CD8+CD57+ T cells in acquired aplastic anemia. TCRdb ran MiXCR on the reads and lists one entry per CDR3 protein. This sample has 90,000 to 150,000 distinct CDR3 sequences, with 45% to 60% found just once. What was sequenced was sorted CD4+, CD8+, or CD8+CD57+ T cells (not recorded which) from PBMCs. Receptors were obtained from a human donor with aplastic anemia. The CDR3 runs from the conserved cysteine through the conserved F or W. A D gene is named only where the DNA matches it firmly. Only some rows state a clone size, as once, few, many or a class for expanded clones.

J gene	D gene	clone size	V gene	CDR3 DNA	CDR3 protein
TRBJ1-6	TRBD1	.	TRBV19	TGTGCCACAAAGGGACAGGGCGACTATAATTCACCCCTCCACTTT	CATKGQGDYNSPLHF
TRBJ2-3	TRBD1	many	TRBV5-6	TGTGCCAGCAGCTTGGGGGGGACAGGGGTTTTTGGCACAGATACGCAGTATTTT	CASSLGGTGVFGTDTQYF
TRBJ2-5	TRBD1	many	TRBV29-1	TGCAGCGTCCGACAGGGTATGGGAGAGACCCAGTACTTC	CSVRQGMGETQYF
TRBJ2-5	.	.	TRBV20-1	TGCAGTGCTAGAGGGCTTGGGGCTCCCCAGTACTTC	CSARGLGAPQYF
TRBJ2-5	.	.	TRBV7-3	TGTGCCAGCAGCCCTCAAGCAGGGGGGGTGGAGACCCAGTACTTC	CASSPQAGGVETQYF
TRBJ2-5	.	.	TRBV7-2	TGTGCCAGCGGAGGGGTGGGGGAGACCCAGTACTTC	CASGGVGETQYF
TRBJ2-7	.	.	TRBV10-3	TGTGCCATCAGTGGAAGGGACGGAGGCGAGCAGTACTTC	CAISGRDGGEQYF
TRBJ2-7	TRBD1	.	TRBV2	TGTGCCAGCAACACCGGGACAGGGTCCTACGAGCAGTACTTC	CASNTGTGSYEQYF
TRBJ1-3	.	.	TRBV19	TGTGCCAGTAGTATAGATCTATCCGGAAACACCATATATTTT	CASSIDLSGNTIYF
TRBJ2-2	.	.	TRBV6-1	TGTGCCAGCAGTGTGCGGAGGGAAAACGGCGTGGAGCTGTTTTTT	CASSVRRENGVELFF
TRBJ1-5	TRBD1	.	TRBV5-1	TGCGCCAGCAGGATAGGGACAGGGAATAGCAATCAGCCCCAGCATTTT	CASRIGTGNSNQPQHF
TRBJ2-3	TRBD2	many	TRBV19	TGTGCCAGTAGCGCTAGCGGGTTTAGCACAGATACGCAGTATTTT	CASSASGFSTDTQYF
TRBJ2-7	.	many	TRBV16	TGTGCTTTAACCCCCGGGACACCCGGGGGCGAGCAGTACTTC	CALTPGTPGGEQYF
TRBJ1-2	.	few	TRBV27	TGTGCCACAGGCGGGGCAGCGCCTAACTATGGCTACACCTTC	CATGGAAPNYGYTF
TRBJ1-1	TRBD1	many	TRBV27	TGTGCCAGCAGTTACAGGGGGTCTGAAGCTTTCTTT	CASSYRGSEAFF
TRBJ1-1	.	many	TRBV7-2	TGTGCCAGCAGCCGGAACTGGGCCATGAACACTGAAGCTTTCTTT	CASSRNWAMNTEAFF
TRBJ2-7	.	.	TRBV19	TGTGCCAGTAGTATAACTACTTCGGGGGAGCAGTACTTC	CASSITTSGEQYF
TRBJ1-6	.	few	TRBV25-1	TGTGCCAGCAGTGAAGACCAGCTCTATACTAATTCACCCCTCCACTTT	CASSEDQLYTNSPLHF
TRBJ2-1	TRBD2	.	TRBV10-3	TGTGCCATCAGAGCGACTAGCGGGGGATACAATGAGCAGTTCTTC	CAIRATSGGYNEQFF
TRBJ1-1	.	many	TRBV7-9	TGTGCCAGCAGCTTTGACGGGGCCCTGAACACTGAAGCTTTCTTT	CASSFDGALNTEAFF
TRBJ2-5	TRBD2	.	TRBV29-1	TGCAGCGTGCCGCGGGGGCAAGAGACCCAGTACTTC	CSVPRGQETQYF
TRBJ2-1	TRBD1	.	TRBV10-2	TGCGCCAGCAGAGCAGGGACAGCGCCCCGCTTTGAGCAGTTCTTC	CASRAGTAPRFEQFF
TRBJ1-2	.	few	TRBV2	TGTGCCAGCAGGCCTACAGGGCTTCAAGACTATGGCTACACCTTC	CASRPTGLQDYGYTF
TRBJ1-6	.	.	TRBV2	TGTGCCAGCAGTGATTCCAGGGTCAATTCACCCCTCCACTTT	CASSDSRVNSPLHF
TRBJ2-3	.	.	TRBV27	TGTGCCAGCAGTTTATTAGAGGGTAAAGATACGCAGTATTTT	CASSLLEGKDTQYF
TRBJ2-5	.	.	TRBV9	TGTGCCAGCAGCGTAGGACTAGAGTCAGAGACCCAGTACTTC	CASSVGLESETQYF
TRBJ2-7	.	.	TRBV9	TGTGCCAGCAGCAGGGGGTCGGATCCCTACGAGCAGTACTTC	CASSRGSDPYEQYF
TRBJ2-1	TRBD2	.	TRBV20-1	TGCAGTGCTATCGGACTAGCGGGAGAGGGGGTATCTGATGAGCAGTTCTTC	CSAIGLAGEGVSDEQFF
TRBJ1-1	TRBD1	.	TRBV5-1	TGCGCCAGCAGTATCTCGACAGGGCCGAACACTGAAGCTTTCTTT	CASSISTGPNTEAFF
TRBJ1-4	.	.	TRBV7-9	TGTGCCAGCAGACAGGGTCCGAATGAAAAACTGTTTTTT	CASRQGPNEKLFF
TRBJ2-7	.	many	TRBV9	TGTGCCAGCAGCGAGGGGGACCCGGACTCCTACGAGCAGTACTTC	CASSEGDPDSYEQYF
TRBJ2-5	.	.	TRBV7-8	TGTGCCAGCAGCTTAGTGGGGGGGCGGGAGACCCAGTACTTC	CASSLVGGRETQYF
TRBJ2-7	.	.	TRBV6-1	TGTGCCAGCAGCTCCTACCCACGTTACGAGCAGTACTTC	CASSSYPRYEQYF
TRBJ2-3	.	.	TRBV20-1	TGCAGTGCTAGAAGCCGAGGCAAAACGCAGTATTTT	CSARSRGKTQYF
TRBJ2-7	.	.	TRBV20-1	TGCAGTGAGGCGGGAAGATCCTACGAGCAGTACTTC	CSEAGRSYEQYF
TRBJ2-2	.	.	TRBV2	TGTGCCAGCATGGCTCAACAGAACACCGGGGAGCTGTTTTTT	CASMAQQNTGELFF
TRBJ2-6	TRBD2	.	TRBV2	TGTGCCAGCACAAGGGAGGGTTCTGGGGCCAACGTCCTGACTTTC	CASTREGSGANVLTF
TRBJ1-1	.	.	TRBV15	TGTGCCACCAGCAGAGATCGTGGCACTGAAGCTTTCTTT	CATSRDRGTEAFF
TRBJ2-7	.	many	TRBV7-3	TGTGCCAGCAGCTGGGCGGGGTCACACTCCTACGAGCAGTACTTC	CASSWAGSHSYEQYF
TRBJ2-1	TRBD2	.	TRBV24-1	TGTGCCACCAGTAAGGGACTAGCGGGAGACAATGAGCAGTTCTTC	CATSKGLAGDNEQFF
TRBJ2-2	TRBD2	.	TRBV5-1	TGCGCCAGCAGCTTCCTAGCGGGAGGGAATACCGGGGAGCTGTTTTTT	CASSFLAGGNTGELFF
TRBJ1-2	TRBD1	many	TRBV19	TGTGCCTCTACCGGGACAGGGGAAGTCTATGGCTACACCTTC	CASTGTGEVYGYTF
TRBJ2-1	TRBD2	.	TRBV6-1	TGTGCCAGCAGTCCCGCTAGCGGGGGGCCCAATGAGCAGTCCTTC	CASSPASGGPNEQSF
TRBJ2-5	TRBD1	.	TRBV2	TGTGCCAGCAGTGAACAGGGACAGGGGGCCGGGGAGACCCAGTACTTC	CASSEQGQGAGETQYF